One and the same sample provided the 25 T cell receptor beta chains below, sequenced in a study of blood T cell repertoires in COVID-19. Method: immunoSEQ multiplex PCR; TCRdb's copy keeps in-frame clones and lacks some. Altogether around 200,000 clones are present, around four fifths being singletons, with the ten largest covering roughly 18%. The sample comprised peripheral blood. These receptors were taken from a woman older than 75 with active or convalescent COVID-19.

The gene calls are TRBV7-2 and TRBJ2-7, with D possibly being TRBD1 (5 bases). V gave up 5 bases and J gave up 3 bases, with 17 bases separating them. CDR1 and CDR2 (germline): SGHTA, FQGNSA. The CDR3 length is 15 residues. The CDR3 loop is CASSHPPNRNYEQYF. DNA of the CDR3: TGTGCCAGCAGCCATCCTCCGAACAGGAACTACGAGCAGTACTTC.

The CDR3 protein is CASSPPGTNYEQYF. The CDR3 DNA is TGTGCCAGCTCACCACCGGGCACGAACTACGAGCAGTACTTC. The chain employs TRBV18 and TRBJ2-7; D not certain. CDR1 is KGHSH, CDR2 LQKENI, per germline. This CDR3 contains 14 residues. Deletions cut 0 bases from V and 3 bases from J, with 9 bases between.

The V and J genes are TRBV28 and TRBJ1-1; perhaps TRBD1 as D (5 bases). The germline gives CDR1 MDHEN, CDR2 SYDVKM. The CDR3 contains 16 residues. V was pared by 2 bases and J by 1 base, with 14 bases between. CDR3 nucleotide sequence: TGTGCCAGCAGTTTACGATATTGGAGGGGGAACACTGAAGCTTTCTTT. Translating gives CASSLRYWRGNTEAFF. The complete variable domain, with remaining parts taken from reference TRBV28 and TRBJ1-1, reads DVKVTQSSRYLVKRTGEKVFLECVQDMDHENMFWYRQDPGLGLRLIYFSYDVKMKEKGDIPEGYSVSREKKERFSLILESASTNQTSMYLCASSLRYWRGNTEAFFGQGTRLTVV.

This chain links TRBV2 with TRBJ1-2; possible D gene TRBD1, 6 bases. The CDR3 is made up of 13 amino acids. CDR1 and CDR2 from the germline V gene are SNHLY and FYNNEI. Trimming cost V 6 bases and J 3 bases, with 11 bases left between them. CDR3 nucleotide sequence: TGTGCCAGCAGCCTCGACAGGTACTATGGCTACACCTTC. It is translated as CASSLDRYYGYTF.

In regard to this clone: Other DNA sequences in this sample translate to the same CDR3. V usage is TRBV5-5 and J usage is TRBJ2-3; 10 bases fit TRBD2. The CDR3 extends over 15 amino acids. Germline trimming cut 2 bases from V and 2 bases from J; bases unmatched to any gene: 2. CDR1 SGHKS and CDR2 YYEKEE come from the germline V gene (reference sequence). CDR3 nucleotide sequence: TGTGCCAGCAGCTTAGGACTAGCGGCCACAGATACGCAGTATTTT. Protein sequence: CASSLGLAATDTQYF.

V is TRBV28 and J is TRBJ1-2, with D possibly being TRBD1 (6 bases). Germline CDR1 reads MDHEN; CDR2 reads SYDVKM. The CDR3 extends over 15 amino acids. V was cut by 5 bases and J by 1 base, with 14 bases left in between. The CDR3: CASSQTGPYNYGYTF. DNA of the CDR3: TGTGCCAGCAGTCAAACAGGGCCTTATAACTATGGCTACACCTTC.

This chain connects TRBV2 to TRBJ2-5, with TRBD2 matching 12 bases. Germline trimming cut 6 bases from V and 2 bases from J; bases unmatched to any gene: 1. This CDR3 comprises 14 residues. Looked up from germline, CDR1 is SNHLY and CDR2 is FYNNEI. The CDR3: CASRLAGGQETQYF. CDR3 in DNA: TGTGCCAGCAGACTAGCGGGAGGACAAGAGACCCAGTACTTC.

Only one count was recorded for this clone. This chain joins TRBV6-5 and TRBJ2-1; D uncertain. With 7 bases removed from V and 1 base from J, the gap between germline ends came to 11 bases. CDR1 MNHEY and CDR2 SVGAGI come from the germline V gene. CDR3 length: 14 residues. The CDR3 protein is CASKRSGSYNEQFF. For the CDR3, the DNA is TGTGCCAGCAAAAGGAGTGGTTCCTACAATGAGCAGTTCTTC.

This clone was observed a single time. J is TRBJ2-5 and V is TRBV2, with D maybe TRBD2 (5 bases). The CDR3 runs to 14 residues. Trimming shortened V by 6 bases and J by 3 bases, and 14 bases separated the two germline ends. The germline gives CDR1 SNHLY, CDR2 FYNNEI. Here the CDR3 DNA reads TGTGCCAGCAGCCTGGGAGCTCTCAAAGAGACCCAGTACTTC. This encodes CASSLGALKETQYF.

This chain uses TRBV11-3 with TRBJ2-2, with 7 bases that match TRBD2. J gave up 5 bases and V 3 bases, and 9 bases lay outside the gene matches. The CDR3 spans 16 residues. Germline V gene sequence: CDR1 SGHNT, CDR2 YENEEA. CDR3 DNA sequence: TGTGCCAGCAGCTTCTCGGGTCGGGGGGTTACCGGGGAGCTGTTTTTT. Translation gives CASSFSGRGVTGELFF.

The CDR3 nucleotides read TGCAGTGCTAGTCCAGCACTAGCGGGGGCCCTTAGCACAGATACGCAGTATTTT. Protein: CSASPALAGALSTDTQYF. The chain couples TRBV20-1 to TRBJ2-3; TRBD2 agrees at 11 bases. This CDR3 is built from 18 residues. CDR1 is DFQATT, CDR2 SNEGSKA, per germline (reference sequence). J gave up 0 bases and V 3 bases, and 11 bases lay outside the gene matches.

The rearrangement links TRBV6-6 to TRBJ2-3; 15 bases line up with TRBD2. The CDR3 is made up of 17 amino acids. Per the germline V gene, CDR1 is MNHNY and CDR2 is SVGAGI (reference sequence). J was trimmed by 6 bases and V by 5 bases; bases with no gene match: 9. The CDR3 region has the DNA TGTGCCAGCAGTCCGAGGACTAGCGGGGGGGCCCCGGATACGCAGTATTTT. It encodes CASSPRTSGGAPDTQYF.

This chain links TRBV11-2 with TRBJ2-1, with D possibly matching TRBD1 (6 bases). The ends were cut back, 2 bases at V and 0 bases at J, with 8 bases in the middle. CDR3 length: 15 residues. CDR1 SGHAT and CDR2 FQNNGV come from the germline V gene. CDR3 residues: CASSLQQGSYNEQFF. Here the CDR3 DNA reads TGTGCCAGCAGCTTACAACAGGGCTCCTACAATGAGCAGTTCTTC.

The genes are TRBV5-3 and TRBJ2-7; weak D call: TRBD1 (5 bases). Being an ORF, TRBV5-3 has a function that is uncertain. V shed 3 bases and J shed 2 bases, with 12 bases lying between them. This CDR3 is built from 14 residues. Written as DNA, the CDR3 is TGTGCCAGAAGCTCCGCCAAAGGGGCCTACGAGCAGTACTTC. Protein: CARSSAKGAYEQYF.

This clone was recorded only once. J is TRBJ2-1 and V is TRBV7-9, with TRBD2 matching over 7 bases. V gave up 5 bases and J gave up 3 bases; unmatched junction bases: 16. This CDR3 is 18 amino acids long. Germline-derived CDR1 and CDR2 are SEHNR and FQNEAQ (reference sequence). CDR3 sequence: CASSPTGGISLRYNEQFF. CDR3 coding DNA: TGTGCCAGCAGCCCGACGGGGGGAATTTCACTTCGCTACAATGAGCAGTTCTTC.

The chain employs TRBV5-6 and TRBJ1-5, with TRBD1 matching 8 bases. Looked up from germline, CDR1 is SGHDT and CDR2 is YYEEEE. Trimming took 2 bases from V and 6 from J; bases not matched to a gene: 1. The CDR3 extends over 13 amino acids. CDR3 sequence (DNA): TGTGCCAGCAGCTTCGACAGGGGTCAGCCCCAGCATTTT. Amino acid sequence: CASSFDRGQPQHF.

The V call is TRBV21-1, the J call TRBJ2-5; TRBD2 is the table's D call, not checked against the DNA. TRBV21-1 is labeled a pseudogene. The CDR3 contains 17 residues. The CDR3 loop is CASSKGFRDYQQETQYF. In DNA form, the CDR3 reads TGTGCCAGCAGCAAAGGGTTCCGGGACTACCAACAAGAGACCCAGTACTTC.

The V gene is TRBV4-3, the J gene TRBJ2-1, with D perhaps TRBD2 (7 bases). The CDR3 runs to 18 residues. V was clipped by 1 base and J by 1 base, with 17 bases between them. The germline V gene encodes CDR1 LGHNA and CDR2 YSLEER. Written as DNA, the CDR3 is TGCGCCAGCAGCCAAGTTGGGAGGGGGTACACTTCCTACAATGAGCAGTTCTTC. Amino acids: CASSQVGRGYTSYNEQFF.

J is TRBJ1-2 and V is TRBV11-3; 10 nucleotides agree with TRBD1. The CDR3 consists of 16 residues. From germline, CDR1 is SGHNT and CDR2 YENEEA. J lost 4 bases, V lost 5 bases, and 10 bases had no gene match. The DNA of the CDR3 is TGTGCCAGCAGCAATCCGGGACAGGGGTTGGCCTATGGCTACACCTTC. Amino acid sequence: CASSNPGQGLAYGYTF.

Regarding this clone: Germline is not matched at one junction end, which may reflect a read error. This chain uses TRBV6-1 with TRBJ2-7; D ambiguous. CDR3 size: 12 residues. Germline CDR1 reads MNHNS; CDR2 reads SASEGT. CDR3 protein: CASSESTYGQYF. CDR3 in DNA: TGTGCCAGCAGTGAGTCCACGTACGGGCAGTACTTC.

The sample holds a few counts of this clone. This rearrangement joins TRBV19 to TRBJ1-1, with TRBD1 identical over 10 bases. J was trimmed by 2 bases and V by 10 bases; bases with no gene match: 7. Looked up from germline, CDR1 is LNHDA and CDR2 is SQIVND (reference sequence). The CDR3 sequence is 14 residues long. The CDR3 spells CATGTGAFNTEAFF. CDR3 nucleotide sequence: TGTGCCACCGGGACAGGGGCCTTTAACACTGAAGCTTTCTTT.

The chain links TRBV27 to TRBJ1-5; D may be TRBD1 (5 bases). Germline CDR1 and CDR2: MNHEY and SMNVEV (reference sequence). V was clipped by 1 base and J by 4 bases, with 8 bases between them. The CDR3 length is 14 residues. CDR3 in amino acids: CASSLWGVNQPQHF. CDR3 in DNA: TGTGCCAGCAGTTTATGGGGGGTAAATCAGCCCCAGCATTTT.

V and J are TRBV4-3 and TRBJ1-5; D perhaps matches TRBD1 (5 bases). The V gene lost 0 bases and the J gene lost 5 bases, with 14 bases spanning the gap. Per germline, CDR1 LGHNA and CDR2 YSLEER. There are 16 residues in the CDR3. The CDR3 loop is CASSQDLGHDYQPQHF. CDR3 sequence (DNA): TGCGCCAGCAGCCAAGATCTTGGACATGACTATCAGCCCCAGCATTTT.

The CDR3 is CASSLSARTIETQYF. In DNA form, the CDR3 reads TGTGCCAGCAGCTTAAGCGCCCGGACTATAGAGACCCAGTACTTC. This rearrangement joins TRBV11-1 to TRBJ2-5; weak D call: TRBD2 (6 bases). CDR3 size: 15 residues. The germline CDR1 and CDR2 sequences are SGHAT and FQDESV (reference sequence). V gave up 2 bases and J gave up 4 bases, with 14 bases separating them.

CDR3 region: CASGIYGVQPQHF. The CDR3 DNA reads TGTGCTAGTGGGATTTACGGGGTACAGCCCCAGCATTTT. J is TRBJ1-5 and V is TRBV12-5; no clear D gene. The V and J ends lost 6 bases and 7 bases respectively, with 13 bases between them. There are 13 residues in the CDR3. CDR1 is LGHNT, CDR2 FRNRAP, per germline.